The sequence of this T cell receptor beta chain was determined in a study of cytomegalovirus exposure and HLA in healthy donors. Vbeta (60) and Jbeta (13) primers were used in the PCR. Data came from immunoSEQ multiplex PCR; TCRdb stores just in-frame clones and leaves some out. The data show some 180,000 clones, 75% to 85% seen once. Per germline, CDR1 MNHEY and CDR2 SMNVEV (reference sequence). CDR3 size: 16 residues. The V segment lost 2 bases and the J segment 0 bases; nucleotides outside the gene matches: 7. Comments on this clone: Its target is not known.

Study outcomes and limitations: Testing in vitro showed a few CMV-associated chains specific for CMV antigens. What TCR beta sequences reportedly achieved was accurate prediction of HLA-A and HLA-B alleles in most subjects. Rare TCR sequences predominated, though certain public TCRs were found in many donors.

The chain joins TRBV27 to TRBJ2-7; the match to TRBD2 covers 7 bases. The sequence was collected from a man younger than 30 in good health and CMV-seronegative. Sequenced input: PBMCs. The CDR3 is CASSLIPGGLSYEQYF. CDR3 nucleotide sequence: TGTGCCAGCAGTTTAATTCCGGGAGGTCTCTCCTACGAGCAGTACTTC.